This T cell receptor (beta chain) was found in a study of T cells in Graves' hyperthyroidism and ophthalmopathy. This clonotype was seen repeatedly, ten times or more. Its cognate antigen is unknown. Study-level points and caveats: Stable hyperthyroidism was told apart from ophthalmopathy by a model built on 13 V-J features.

Template material for amplifying TCR beta CDR3 regions consisted of RNA transcripts. In the first-round RT-PCR of the TCR CDR3, the HTBI primer set was used. TCRdb called the multiplex PCR reads again in MiXCR, with one record for every CDR3 protein. The data show 400,000 to 500,000 distinct CDR3 sequences, with roughly 14% seen just once and approximately 13% held by the top ten. The CDR3 is 13 residues long. The V end lost 8 bases, the J end lost 5 bases, and 15 bases lay between the germline ends. Germline values: CDR1 MNHNS, CDR2 SASEGT. The sequenced material came from blood. The clonotype comes from a man aged 18 to 29 with Graves' ophthalmopathy. This sequence joins TRBV6-1 and TRBJ1-2; D uncertain. The CDR3 sequence is CASLKGLSYGYTF. The CDR3 region has the DNA TGTGCCAGCCTGAAAGGGTTATCGTATGGCTACACCTTC.